These 18 T cell receptor beta chains were all obtained from the same sample, sequenced in a study of blood T cell repertoires in COVID-19 (dated by TCRdb to the early 2020s). Library prep was done by the immunoSEQ multiplex PCR assay. The table comes from immuneACCESS by way of TCRdb, which keeps in-frame sequences with V and J called. Part of the clones is missing from these tables; in studies checked, under half for an unresolved V gene and the rest for unknown reasons. Within this sample are roughly 300,000 clones, with roughly 90% of them counted one time only. About 2.1% of the sample is taken by the ten largest. Specimen: PBMCs or T cells enriched from blood (not recorded which). The receptors come from a woman in her thirties or forties with acute COVID-19.

V and J are TRBV9 and TRBJ1-2, with 7 bases aligning to TRBD1. The junction had 10 bases not matched to a gene; V was cut back by 0 bases and J by 8 bases. This CDR3 spans 15 amino acids. The germline V gene encodes CDR1 SGDLS and CDR2 YYNGEE. In DNA, the CDR3 is TGTGCCAGCAGCGTAGAGGCAGGGGGAGCACGGGGCTACACCTTC. It encodes CASSVEAGGARGYTF.

This clone has only one observation. The chain links TRBV7-2 to TRBJ1-2; D is uncertain. V was shortened by 1 base and J by 4 bases, with 4 bases between the two germline ends. There are 12 residues in the CDR3. Germline CDR1 and CDR2: SGHTA and FQGNSA. Written as DNA, the CDR3 is TGTGCCAGCAGCTTAGACAGCTATGGCTACACCTTC. This sequence encodes CASSLDSYGYTF. Together with reference TRBV7-2 and TRBJ1-2, the CDR3 gives the full variable domain: GAGVSQSPSNKVTEKGKDVELRCDPISGHTALYWYRQSLGQGLEFLIYFQGNSAPDKSGLPSDRFSAERTGGSVSTLTIQRTQQEDSAVYLCASSLDSYGYTFGSGTRLTVV.

The rearrangement joins TRBV5-1 to TRBJ1-1, with D tentatively TRBD1 (5 bases). The CDR3 contains 12 residues. Between the trimmed V and J ends, which lost 0 bases and 7 bases, there was a span of 7 bases. Germline assignment: CDR1 SGHRS and CDR2 YFSETQ. CDR3 amino acids: CASSLEGVEAFF. CDR3 nucleotide sequence: TGCGCCAGCAGCTTGGAAGGGGTTGAAGCTTTCTTT.

The genes are TRBV3-1 (or the pseudogene TRBV3-2) and TRBJ2-2; 9 bases match TRBD2. This CDR3 contains 18 residues. The V gene's germline CDR1 is LGHDT and CDR2 YNNKEL (reference sequence). J gave up 0 bases and V 2 bases, and 7 bases lay outside the gene matches. The CDR3 here is CASSQHNLAGTNTGELFF. DNA for the CDR3: TGTGCCAGCAGCCAACATAATCTAGCGGGAACGAACACCGGGGAGCTGTTTTTT.

The chain is built from TRBV29-1 and TRBJ1-4, with D hard to call. The germline gives CDR1 SQVTM, CDR2 ANQGSEA. This CDR3 has 10 residues. With 7 bases removed from V and 4 bases from J, the gap between germline ends came to 4 bases. The CDR3 sequence is CSAGNEKLFF. The DNA for the CDR3 is TGCAGCGCCGGTAATGAAAAACTGTTTTTT. Using reference TRBV29-1 and TRBJ1-4 for the parts outside the CDR3, the full variable domain is SAVISQKPSRDICQRGTSLTIQCQVDSQVTMMFWYRQQPGQSLTLIATANQGSEATYESGFVIDKFPISRPNLTFSTLTVSNMSPEDSSIYLCSAGNEKLFFGSGTQLSVL.

Of note for this clone: Other DNA sequences of this sample code for an identical CDR3. This chain connects TRBV12-3 or TRBV12-4 to TRBJ2-1; D is unresolved. CDR3 length equals 13 residues. The germline V and J ends were trimmed by 1 base and 4 bases, with 5 bases remaining between them. This CDR3 reads CASSLGLYNEQFF. The CDR3 bases are TGTGCCAGCAGTTTAGGACTTTACAATGAGCAGTTCTTC.

The V gene is TRBV28, the J gene TRBJ1-3, with TRBD1 as a possible D gene (5 bases). The CDR3 is 15 residues long. Trimming left V 4 bases short and J 2 bases short, with 12 bases between. Germline loops: CDR1 MDHEN, CDR2 SYDVKM. The CDR3 nucleotides are TGTGCCAGCAGTTCGGGCAGGGTGACTGGAAACACCATATATTTT. This encodes CASSSGRVTGNTIYF. Using reference TRBV28 and TRBJ1-3 for the parts outside the CDR3, the full variable domain is DVKVTQSSRYLVKRTGEKVFLECVQDMDHENMFWYRQDPGLGLRLIYFSYDVKMKEKGDIPEGYSVSREKKERFSLILESASTNQTSMYLCASSSGRVTGNTIYFGEGSWLTVV.

This clone was found a few times. This chain uses TRBV28 with TRBJ2-2, with D possibly being TRBD2 (6 bases). Germline V gene sequence: CDR1 MDHEN, CDR2 SYDVKM. V dropped 4 bases and J dropped 7 bases, with 13 bases sitting between them. The CDR3 runs 14 residues. The CDR3 spells CASSYGGWGGELFF. The CDR3 DNA reads as TGTGCCAGCAGTTACGGGGGTTGGGGCGGGGAGCTGTTTTTT.

This chain joins TRBV28 and TRBJ2-3, with 11 bases aligning to TRBD1. This CDR3 is built from 15 residues. Germline V gene lookup returns CDR1 MDHEN and CDR2 SYDVKM. V gave up 4 bases and J gave up 0 bases; unmatched junction bases: 0. This chain's CDR3 is CASSWDRGSTDTQYF. For the CDR3, the DNA is TGTGCCAGCAGTTGGGACAGGGGGAGCACAGATACGCAGTATTTT.

This chain joins TRBV19 and TRBJ1-5; 12 bases fit TRBD1. This CDR3 is built from 17 residues. Per the germline V gene, CDR1 is LNHDA and CDR2 is SQIVND (reference sequence). Trimming took 9 bases from V and 7 from J; bases not matched to a gene: 16. The CDR3 here is CASLPGGTGGFWQPQHF. The CDR3 nucleotides are TGTGCCAGCCTCCCGGGGGGGACAGGGGGCTTCTGGCAGCCCCAGCATTTT.

This clone was recorded a few times. This sequence joins TRBV2 and TRBJ2-7; 9 nucleotides match TRBD2. The V segment lost 1 base and the J segment 2 bases; nucleotides outside the gene matches: 3. CDR3 size: 15 residues. CDR1 and CDR2 (germline): SNHLY, FYNNEI. The DNA for the CDR3 is TGTGCCAGCAGTGAAGGAGCGGGGGGACCCTACGAGCAGTACTTC. Protein product: CASSEGAGGPYEQYF.

The genes are TRBV9 and TRBJ2-1, with D possibly matching TRBD1 (6 bases). Per the germline V gene, CDR1 is SGDLS and CDR2 is YYNGEE. Trimming removed 3 bases from V and 12 bases from J, with 34 bases in between. This CDR3 has 19 residues. CDR3 DNA sequence: TGTGCCAGCAGCGGTACCCGTGCGAGGACAGAGAGCTGGGCAATGATGCAGTTCTTC. Amino acid sequence: CASSGTRARTESWAMMQFF.

This rearrangement joins TRBV25-1 to TRBJ2-4; 11 positions agree with TRBD1. This CDR3 region has 13 residues. V lost 3 bases to trimming and J lost 9 bases; unmatched junction nucleotides: 1. CDR1 and CDR2 from the germline V gene are MGHDK and SYGVNS. In nucleotides, the CDR3 is TGTGCCAGCAGTGAGGGACAGGGGGGCATTCAGTACTTC. Its translation is CASSEGQGGIQYF.

In regard to this clone: As the CDR3 is not closed by the conserved phenylalanine or tryptophan, this likely results from a read error. The limits of the CDR3 on the DNA are not certain, so only TCRdb's listed CDR3 is given. The chain couples TRBV11-3 to TRBJ2-7; the table gives TRBD2 as D, unverified against the DNA. CDR1 is SGHNT and CDR2 is YENEEA in the germline V gene. The CDR3 totals 11 residues, both ends included. Here the CDR3 reads CATSQTGEPYL.

The chain employs TRBV3-1 (or the pseudogene TRBV3-2) and TRBJ2-3, with D tentatively TRBD1 (6 bases). The CDR3 consists of 14 residues. V was pared by 4 bases and J by 1 base, with 9 bases between. The germline V gene has CDR1 LGHDT and CDR2 YNNKEL (reference sequence). In nucleotides, the CDR3 is TGTGCCAGCAGCCGCCGACAGGGCACAGATACGCAGTATTTT. It is translated as CASSRRQGTDTQYF.

The chain couples TRBV30 to TRBJ1-5, with 10 nucleotides matching TRBD1. The CDR3 is 13 residues long. Germline CDR1 is GTSNPN and CDR2 is SVGIG (reference sequence). Germline trimming cut 5 bases from V and 2 bases from J; bases unmatched to any gene: 0. The CDR3 coding sequence is TGTGCCTGGGGGACAGGGGGCAATCAGCCCCAGCATTTT. It codes for CAWGTGGNQPQHF.

In this sample, this clone turned up once. The genes are TRBV5-1 and TRBJ2-5, with D perhaps TRBD2 (5 bases). Between the trimmed V and J ends, which lost 0 bases and 1 base, there was a span of 10 bases. The germline V gene encodes CDR1 SGHRS and CDR2 YFSETQ. The CDR3 is 15 amino acids. The CDR3 sequence is CASSLATGFQETQYF. CDR3 coding DNA: TGCGCCAGCAGCTTGGCGACGGGGTTCCAAGAGACCCAGTACTTC.

This chain uses TRBV4-1 with TRBJ1-5; D gene ambiguous. This CDR3 is 15 amino acids long. Germline assignment: CDR1 MGHRA and CDR2 YSYEKL. The V and J ends lost 2 bases and 3 bases respectively, with 11 bases between them. In DNA form, the CDR3 reads TGCGCCAGCAGCCAATCAGGAATTAACAATCAGCCCCAGCATTTT. Amino acid sequence: CASSQSGINNQPQHF.